This TCR beta chain was obtained from a study of identical twins. Study-wide results and caveats: Out-of-frame alpha sequences that twins shared showed excess low generation probability.

This clonotype was recorded a few times. Its antigen is not identified. There are 14 residues in the CDR3. V lost 4 bases to trimming and J lost 5 bases, with 11 bases between them. In germline, CDR1 is LGHNA, CDR2 YSLEER. Template switching (which added a universal primer site) was used, and cDNA carried unique molecular identifiers. TCRdb passed the 5' RACE reads through MiXCR, listing each CDR3 protein once. This sample has hundreds of thousands of distinct CDR3 sequences, with around 8.6% found just once. The same data also went into a second study, on yellow fever vaccine responses in identical twins.

The source is a woman aged 18-35 years in good health. The chain links TRBV4-3 to TRBJ2-2; either TRBD1 or TRBD2 may fit D (5 bases each). Input material: PBMCs. The CDR3 coding sequence is TGCGCCAGCAGCCCGGGACGAACTACCGGGGAGCTGTTTTTT. This codes for CASSPGRTTGELFF.